These T cell receptor beta chains were read from a single sample in a study of shared clonotypes between healthy human individuals. Clones were sequenced by immunoSEQ multiplex PCR, and TCRdb holds only the in-frame ones, with some missing. The table has approximately 530,000 clones, 90% to 96% seen once. The sample was naive CD4+ T cells sorted from blood. Receptors were obtained from a woman aged 30 to 39 in good health. Both conserved end residues are part of each CDR3. D genes are given only for firm matches. A row's size may be missing; if present it is once, few, many or a size class.

J gene	clone size	D gene	V gene	CDR3 protein	CDR3 DNA
TRBJ2-7	NA	NA	TRBV19	CASSIVGSAKSSYEQYF	TGTGCCAGTAGTATAGTGGGGAGCGCCAAGAGCTCCTACGAGCAGTACTTC
TRBJ2-7	once	TRBD2	TRBV28	CASSASGGRSYEQYF	TGTGCCAGCAGTGCCAGCGGGGGCCGCTCCTACGAGCAGTACTTC
TRBJ2-7	NA	NA	TRBV5-1	CASTAGSSSYEQYF	TGCGCCAGCACGGCCGGATCGAGCTCCTACGAGCAGTACTTC
TRBJ2-7	once	TRBD2	TRBV6-5	CASSYGGDPYEQYF	TGTGCCAGCAGTTACGGGGGGGACCCCTACGAGCAGTACTTC
TRBJ2-2	once	NA	TRBV19	CASSSAGQGYTGELFF	TGTGCCAGTAGTAGCGCGGGGCAGGGGTACACCGGGGAGCTGTTTTTT
TRBJ2-3	once	TRBD2	TRBV5-1	CASSLLAGGTTDTQYF	TGCGCCAGCAGCTTACTAGCGGGGGGAACCACAGATACGCAGTATTTT
TRBJ1-1	NA	TRBD1	TRBV5-1	CASSLTGGRVVAFF	TGCGCCAGCAGCTTAACAGGGGGCCGGGTCGTAGCTTTCTTT
TRBJ1-1	NA	TRBD1	TRBV6-1	CASSALTGGLGAFF	TGTGCCAGCAGTGCCCTGACAGGGGGCCTGGGAGCTTTCTTT
TRBJ2-1	NA	TRBD2	TRBV28	CASGFLAGVRNEQFF	TGTGCCAGCGGTTTCCTAGCGGGGGTTAGGAATGAGCAGTTCTTC
TRBJ1-2	once	NA	TRBV5-6	CASSLGSREVYGYTF	TGTGCCAGCAGCTTAGGGTCAAGAGAGGTGTATGGCTACACCTTC
TRBJ1-1	NA	NA	TRBV5-1	CASSLGGPTGNTEAFF	TGCGCCAGCAGCTTGGGGGGCCCGACAGGGAACACTGAAGCTTTCTTT
TRBJ2-3	NA	TRBD2	TRBV5-8	CASSFEGMLAGGSTDTQYF	TGTGCCAGCAGCTTCGAAGGGATGCTAGCGGGAGGTAGCACAGATACGCAGTATTTT
TRBJ2-2	NA	NA	TRBV2	CASSGSVTGELFF	TGTGCCAGCAGTGGATCAGTCACCGGGGAGCTGTTTTTT
TRBJ2-7	NA	NA	TRBV5-8	CASSLRGLVNEQYF	TGTGCCAGCAGCTTGCGGGGGCTAGTCAACGAGCAGTACTTC
TRBJ2-7	NA	TRBD2	TRBV5-4	CASSGGLAGTGQYF	TGTGCCAGCAGCGGGGGACTAGCGGGAACTGGGCAGTACTTC
TRBJ2-7	NA	TRBD1	TRBV27	CASSQKGQGGYYEQYF	TGTGCCAGCAGTCAAAAAGGACAGGGAGGATACTACGAGCAGTACTTC
TRBJ1-5	NA	NA	TRBV5-8	CASTTGVAQHF	TGTGCCAGCACCACAGGTGTGGCCCAGCATTTT
TRBJ2-2	NA	NA	TRBV30	CAWSVQNTGELFF	TGTGCCTGGAGTGTACAGAACACCGGGGAGCTGTTTTTT
TRBJ1-2	NA	TRBD1	TRBV9	CASSSRDRARYTF	TGTGCCAGCAGCAGCCGGGACAGGGCTCGCTACACCTTC
TRBJ2-7	NA	TRBD1	TRBV27	CASRSGQGIEQYF	TGTGCCAGCAGATCGGGACAGGGCATCGAGCAGTACTTC
TRBJ2-5	NA	TRBD1	TRBV10-3	CAISAGTGGQAQYF	TGTGCCATCAGTGCCGGGACAGGGGGTCAGGCGCAGTACTTC
TRBJ2-7	NA	NA	TRBV28	CASRRGGLSSYEQYF	TGTGCCAGCAGGAGGGGTGGGCTATCCTCCTACGAGCAGTACTTC
TRBJ1-4	NA	TRBD1	TRBV27	CASSLSQGAVGDEKLFF	TGTGCCAGCAGTTTAAGCCAGGGGGCGGTTGGCGATGAAAAACTGTTTTTT
TRBJ2-1	NA	TRBD2	TRBV28	CASRPGLAGGNEQFF	TGTGCCAGCAGGCCCGGACTAGCGGGGGGTAATGAGCAGTTCTTC
TRBJ2-7	NA	TRBD1	TRBV28	CASGVGDRASYEQYF	TGTGCCAGCGGGGTTGGAGACAGGGCGTCCTACGAGCAGTACTTC
TRBJ2-7	NA	TRBD1	TRBV11-2	CASSRGQGVRYEQYF	TGTGCCAGCAGCCGAGGACAGGGAGTAAGGTACGAGCAGTACTTC
TRBJ2-7	NA	TRBD1	TRBV28	CASSLPTGTGEQYF	TGTGCCAGCAGTTTACCGACAGGGACAGGCGAGCAGTACTTC
TRBJ2-7	NA	NA	TRBV18	CASSPDRAYEQYF	TGTGCCAGCTCACCCGACAGAGCCTACGAGCAGTACTTC
TRBJ1-5	NA	NA	TRBV6-5	CASSQNRDTNQPQHF	TGTGCCAGCAGTCAAAACCGGGACACCAATCAGCCCCAGCATTTT
TRBJ2-1	NA	TRBD2	TRBV6-5	CASSARGGPLDEQFF	TGTGCCAGCAGCGCCCGGGGAGGGCCCTTGGATGAGCAGTTCTTC
TRBJ2-5	NA	NA	TRBV11-2	CASSPGPARVETQYF	TGTGCCAGCAGCCCTGGCCCCGCACGGGTCGAGACCCAGTACTTC
TRBJ2-5	NA	NA	TRBV19	CASTPRADWETQYF	TGTGCCAGTACCCCCCGGGCCGATTGGGAGACCCAGTACTTC
TRBJ2-7	NA	NA	TRBV5-4	CASSLEGATYEQYF	TGTGCCAGCAGCTTGGAGGGAGCGACCTACGAGCAGTACTTC
TRBJ2-1	once	NA	TRBV19	CASSIGFSGEQFF	TGTGCCAGTAGTATAGGATTTAGCGGCGAGCAGTTCTTC
TRBJ2-1	NA	NA	TRBV2	CASQERDAGWNEQFF	TGTGCCAGCCAGGAACGGGACGCCGGTTGGAATGAGCAGTTCTTC
TRBJ2-6	once	NA	TRBV28	CASSNEPTPPNVLTF	TGTGCCAGCAGTAATGAGCCGACCCCGCCCAACGTCCTGACTTTC
TRBJ1-4	once	TRBD1	TRBV28	CASRAGGANEKLFF	TGTGCCAGCAGGGCAGGGGGGGCTAATGAAAAACTGTTTTTT
TRBJ2-1	NA	TRBD2	TRBV15	CATSTTAGARYNEQFF	TGTGCCACCAGCACTACAGCGGGAGCCCGCTACAATGAGCAGTTCTTC
TRBJ2-1	NA	NA	TRBV6-5	CASARPGRPKEQFF	TGTGCCAGCGCGAGACCTGGACGGCCCAAGGAGCAGTTCTTC
TRBJ2-3	NA	TRBD2	TRBV5-1	CASSTGTSGTDTQYF	TGCGCCAGCAGCACCGGGACTAGCGGCACAGATACGCAGTATTTT
TRBJ1-5	NA	TRBD1	TRBV30	CAWSRDRGDQPQHF	TGTGCCTGGAGTCGCGACAGGGGGGATCAGCCCCAGCATTTT
TRBJ1-1	few	NA	TRBV21-1	CATPQGQAFF	TGTGCCACCCCACAGGGTCAGGCTTTCTTT